Shown below are 30 T cell receptor beta chains from a single sample sequenced in a study of kidney transplant recipient with SARS-CoV-2 infection. Each CDR3 protein is one row after TCRdb ran MiXCR on the reads. The profile shows under 300,000 distinct CDR3 sequences, about 30% of them singletons. Specimen: a blood sample, collected at baseline and on roughly day 110 from a kidney transplant recipient. The source of these receptors is a male patient aged 25-45 years who had COVID-19 and was a kidney transplant recipient. Some T cells may have originated in the graft donor.

Notes on this clonotype: At one of its ends the junction is not consistent with the germline gene, which may arise from a read error. The chain has TRBV6-6 and TRBJ2-7; no clear D gene. Germline V gene lookup returns CDR1 MNHNY and CDR2 SVGAGI (reference sequence). The CDR3 has 18 residues. CDR3 coding DNA: TGTGCCAGCAGTTACACCGGAACTTCAGTTGAAAGCTCCTACGGGCAGTACTTC. Its protein product is CASSYTGTSVESSYGQYF.

As for this clonotype: A much larger clone is a single base away; this may be a read error. The chain has TRBV20-1 and TRBJ1-2; D is uncertain. The CDR3 has 16 amino acids. V was pared by 5 bases and J by 4 bases, with 23 bases between. CDR1 is DFQATT, CDR2 SNEGSKA, per germline (reference sequence). In DNA, the CDR3 is TGCAGTGCTGGTCGACCGCTGTTTCGAAAGACCTATGGCTACACCTTC. Protein product: CSAGRPLFRKTYGYTF.

This clonotype occurred once. This sequence may be a read error, since a much larger clone differs from it by one base. The chain employs TRBV25-1 and TRBJ1-2; D remains unclear. The CDR3 runs 17 residues. CDR1 and CDR2 from the germline V gene are MGHDK and SYGVNS. The CDR3 DNA sequence: TGTGCCGGCAGTCCGTTACGAGAACTGGGAAAGACCTATGGCTACACCTTC. Translated, it gives CAGSPLRELGKTYGYTF.

This clonotype was observed a single time. This may stem from a read error, because a much larger clone lies one nucleotide away. The chain uses TRBV7-2 and TRBJ2-4; 7 nucleotides align to TRBD1. Germline values: CDR1 SGHTA, CDR2 FQGNSA. The CDR3 contains 15 residues. Here the CDR3 DNA reads TGTGCCAGCGGCTTAGAATCCGGACAGGCATATCAGCAGTACTTC. It yields the protein CASGLESGQAYQQYF.

As concerns this clonotype: A much larger clonotype is one base distant, so this may be a read error. This chain connects TRBV30 to TRBJ1-2; D unresolved. Looked up from germline, CDR1 is GTSNPN and CDR2 is SVGIG (reference sequence). V dropped 3 bases and J dropped 7 bases, with 9 bases sitting between them. The CDR3 has 11 residues. The CDR3 coding sequence is TGTGCCTGGAGCATGGGCCGTGGCTACACCTTC. It translates to CAWSMGRGYTF.

This clonotype has ten or more counts. V usage is TRBV5-1 and J usage is TRBJ2-7, with a tentative D call TRBD1 (6 bases). The V and J ends lost 2 bases and 2 bases respectively, with 14 bases between them. The CDR3 has 15 amino acids. CDR1 is SGHRS, CDR2 YFSETQ, per germline. The CDR3: CASSFRTEDPYEQYF. In nucleotides, the CDR3 is TGCGCCAGCAGCTTCAGGACAGAGGATCCCTACGAGCAGTACTTC.

This clonotype was found many times. V is TRBV6-6 and J is TRBJ2-5, with D unresolved. Germline V lookup: CDR1 MNHNY, CDR2 SVGAGI (reference sequence). The CDR3 is made up of 12 amino acids. V was shortened by 10 bases and J by 3 bases, with 12 bases between the two germline ends. CDR3 in amino acids: CATTTEKETQYF. As DNA, the CDR3 is TGTGCCACGACCACAGAGAAAGAGACCCAGTACTTC.

The table lists this clonotype with a few counts. This sequence joins TRBV11-2 and TRBJ2-5; 10 bases line up with TRBD2. CDR1 and CDR2 (germline): SGHAT, FQNNGV. V was pared by 6 bases and J by 5 bases, with 6 bases of the junction left unmatched. The CDR3 is 14 amino acids. The CDR3 reads CASRPLAGRETQYF. Written as DNA, the CDR3 is TGTGCCAGCAGGCCACTAGCGGGGCGGGAGACCCAGTACTTC.

This clonotype was seen at least ten times. The V gene is TRBV12-3 or TRBV12-4, the J gene TRBJ1-5; D unclear. V gave up 0 bases and J gave up 0 bases, with 3 bases separating them. The CDR3 extends over 14 amino acids. The CDR3 is CASSLALSNQPQHF. CDR3 sequence (DNA): TGTGCCAGCAGTTTAGCACTTAGCAATCAGCCCCAGCATTTT.

The V call is TRBV6-4, the J call TRBJ2-1; 13 nucleotides agree with TRBD2. There are 15 residues in the CDR3. With 6 bases clipped from V and 7 bases from J, the junction kept 6 bases outside the gene matches. CDR1 is MRHNA, CDR2 SNTAGT, per germline. The CDR3 region is CASRPLAGGSNEQFF. The CDR3 region has the DNA TGTGCCAGCAGGCCACTAGCGGGGGGGAGTAATGAGCAGTTCTTC.

This clonotype was found many times. The rearrangement uses TRBV12-3 or TRBV12-4 and TRBJ2-2, with D possibly matching TRBD1 (6 bases). This CDR3 has 15 amino acids. V lost 6 bases and J 2 bases, leaving 13 bases between the germline ends. CDR3 in DNA: TGTGCCAGCAGCCTGTTTGGGACAAACACCGGGGAGCTGTTTTTT. Its protein is CASSLFGTNTGELFF.

Regarding this clonotype: This may be a read error: a much more frequent sequence differs by one nucleotide. V usage is TRBV20-1 and J usage is TRBJ1-2; D remains unclear. V was clipped by 5 bases and J by 6 bases, with 25 bases between them. CDR1 and CDR2 from the germline V gene are DFQATT and SNEGSKA (reference sequence). The CDR3 extends over 16 amino acids. The CDR3 DNA follows: TGCAGTGCTTTTATTTGGCTGTTTCGAAAGACCCATGGCTACACCTTC. This sequence encodes CSAFIWLFRKTHGYTF.

This clonotype was detected ten times or more. The V and J genes are TRBV3-1 and TRBJ2-1, with unresolved D. Looked up from germline, CDR1 is LGHDT and CDR2 is YNNKEL (reference sequence). Trimming left V 1 base short and J 0 bases short, with 7 bases between. This CDR3 has 15 residues. The CDR3 nucleotides are TGTGCCAGCAGCCAAGTCGGCTACTCCTACAATGAGCAGTTCTTC. Its protein product is CASSQVGYSYNEQFF.

Regarding this clonotype: This may be a read error: a much more frequent sequence differs by one nucleotide. CDR3 loop: CASSLSSGGVNEQFF. CDR3 nucleotide sequence: TGTGCCAGCAGCCTTAGTTCTGGCGGAGTCAATGAGCAGTTCTTC. The chain employs TRBV13 and TRBJ2-1, with D unresolved. This CDR3 region has 15 residues. The V gene lost 5 bases and the J gene lost 6 bases, with 17 bases spanning the gap. Germline CDR1 is PRHDT and CDR2 is FYEKMQ (reference sequence).

This clonotype was seen at least ten times. The rearrangement uses TRBV14 and TRBJ1-2, with D tentatively TRBD1 (5 bases). The CDR3 runs to 15 residues. V was shortened by 0 bases and J by 4 bases, with 12 bases between the two germline ends. CDR1 is SGHDN and CDR2 is FVKESK in the germline V gene. CDR3 sequence (DNA): TGTGCCAGCAGCCAAGAGGCAGGGCTTACCTATGGCTACACCTTC. Translating it yields CASSQEAGLTYGYTF.

This clonotype was counted ten times or more. The gene calls are TRBV10-2 and TRBJ2-1, with 7 nucleotides matching TRBD2. Germline lookup yields CDR1 WSHSY and CDR2 SAAADI. Unmatched junction bases numbered 5, after V lost 2 bases and J lost 7 bases. The CDR3 loop spans 14 amino acids. DNA of the CDR3: TGCGCCAGCAGTGAGCCCAGCGGGAAGAATGAGCAGTTCTTC. This sequence encodes CASSEPSGKNEQFF.

Of note for this clonotype: Being one base from a much bigger clone, this may be a read error. The gene calls are TRBV20-1 and TRBJ2-7; D is undetermined. Germline V gives CDR1 DFQATT, CDR2 SNEGSKA (reference sequence). CDR3 length equals 12 residues. The germline V and J ends were trimmed by 5 bases and 3 bases, with 11 bases remaining between them. CDR3 nucleotides: TGCAGTGCTGGCGTGCGCGGCTACGAGCAGTACTTC. Its translation is CSAGVRGYEQYF.

In its sample, this clonotype was seen many times. This chain uses TRBV5-6 with TRBJ2-2; TRBD1 agrees at 9 bases. CDR3 length equals 15 residues. Germline-derived CDR1 and CDR2 are SGHDT and YYEEEE. After removal of 2 bases from V and 4 bases from J, the junction contained 3 bases not matched to a gene. CDR3 residues: CASSFGTGSTGELFF. The CDR3 nucleotides read TGTGCCAGCAGCTTCGGGACAGGGTCCACCGGGGAGCTGTTTTTT.

This clonotype was seen many times. The chain joins TRBV24-1 to TRBJ1-5, with D tentatively TRBD1 (5 bases). The CDR3 is made up of 12 amino acids. V dropped 9 bases and J dropped 6 bases, with 11 bases sitting between them. From germline, CDR1 is KGHDR and CDR2 SFDVKD. As DNA, the CDR3 is TGTGCCACCTCCAGGGCCAGTCAGCCCCAGCATTTT. This codes for CATSRASQPQHF.

Only a few counts were recorded for this clonotype. Just one base apart from a much larger clone, this may be a read error. The CDR3 nucleotides are TGTGCCAGCAGTTCCCCCTCCGGGGGGCCGGGAGAGCGGTACTTC. This encodes CASSSPSGGPGERYF. The chain combines TRBV6-5 with TRBJ2-4; TRBD2 might be the D (7 bases). The V gene lost 4 bases and the J gene lost 15 bases, with 25 bases spanning the gap. CDR3 length equals 15 residues. Germline V lookup: CDR1 MNHEY, CDR2 SVGAGI.

About this clonotype: Being one base from a much bigger clone, this may be a read error. The genes are TRBV19 and TRBJ2-7; D remains ambiguous. CDR3 length: 14 residues. V was clipped by 5 bases and J by 4 bases, with 15 bases between them. CDR1 LNHDA and CDR2 SQIVND come from the germline V gene (reference sequence). The CDR3 coding sequence is TGTGCCAGTAGTGCCCGACCAGGTTATTACGAGCAGTACTTC. Protein: CASSARPGYYEQYF.

This clonotype occurred many times. The genes are TRBV11-3 and TRBJ2-7; perhaps D is TRBD1 or TRBD2 (5 bases each). Between the trimmed V and J ends, which lost 1 base and 5 bases, there was a span of 12 bases. This CDR3 has 14 amino acids. CDR1 and CDR2 from the germline V gene are SGHNT and YENEEA. The CDR3 protein is CASSLVREIHEQYF. CDR3 DNA: TGTGCCAGCAGCTTAGTCAGGGAGATCCACGAGCAGTACTTC.

With respect to this clonotype: This may come from a read error, since a much larger clone is one base off. V usage is TRBV24-1 and J usage is TRBJ1-2; D gene uncertain. The CDR3 extends over 17 amino acids. The V gene's germline CDR1 is KGHDR and CDR2 SFDVKD. The CDR3 nucleotides are TGTGCCACCAGTCCTTACAGTAGTACCAGAAAGACCTATGGCTACGCCTTC. It translates to CATSPYSSTRKTYGYAF.

This rearrangement joins TRBV20-1 to TRBJ1-2; D is unresolved. The CDR3 is 16 residues long. The V end lost 4 bases, the J end lost 4 bases, and 22 bases lay between the germline ends. Germline V gene data show CDR1 as DFQATT and CDR2 as SNEGSKA (reference sequence). The DNA of the CDR3 is TGCAGTGCTAAATTCCGGCTGTTTCGAAAGACCTATGGCTACACCTTC. It encodes CSAKFRLFRKTYGYTF.

Many counts were recorded for this clonotype. The genes are TRBV12-3 or TRBV12-4 and TRBJ2-2; D is ambiguous. Trimming took off 6 bases at V and 11 bases at J, with 13 bases between the two ends. The CDR3 consists of 12 residues. In DNA, the CDR3 is TGTGCCAGCAGCCACGACCACACAGAGCTGTTTTTT. Translated: CASSHDHTELFF.

This clonotype occurred many times. The V call is TRBV12-3 or TRBV12-4, the J call TRBJ1-2; D gene ambiguous. Trimming took 5 bases from V and 4 from J, leaving 23 bases between them. The CDR3 contains 17 residues. CDR3 loop: CASSETNSFRKTYGYTF. Here the CDR3 DNA reads TGTGCCAGCAGTGAGACCAACAGCTTCCGAAAGACCTATGGCTACACCTTC.

As regards this clonotype: A much larger clone lies one base from this, so it may be a read error. This chain joins TRBV15 and TRBJ1-4; D is possibly TRBD1 (6 bases). CDR3 size: 14 residues. Germline V gene data show CDR1 as LNHNV and CDR2 as YYDKDF (reference sequence). This CDR3 reads CATGRGTQAEKLFF. The CDR3 coding sequence is TGTGCCACCGGCAGAGGGACACAGGCTGAAAAACTGTTTTTT. Full variable domain (rest looked up from reference TRBV15 and TRBJ1-4): DAMVIQNPRYQVTQFGKPVTLSCSQTLNHNVMYWYQQKSSQAPKLLFHYYDKDFNNEADTPDNFQSRRPNTSFCFLDIRSPGLGDTAMYLCATGRGTQAEKLFFGSGTQLSVL.

This clonotype was observed many times. V is TRBV9 and J is TRBJ2-7; 8 bases line up with TRBD2. This CDR3 is built from 16 residues. The V and J ends lost 0 bases and 0 bases, in that order; junction bases with no gene match: 5. CDR1 is SGDLS, CDR2 YYNGEE, per germline. For the CDR3, the DNA is TGTGCCAGCAGCGTAGCTTCTACTAGCGGCTCCTACGAGCAGTACTTC. Translating it yields CASSVASTSGSYEQYF.

The sample holds many counts of this clonotype. This rearrangement joins TRBV11-3 to TRBJ2-7, with a weak D call TRBD2 (6 bases). The CDR3 sequence is 13 residues long. Germline CDR1 and CDR2: SGHNT and YENEEA. V was shortened by 1 base and J by 7 bases, with 11 bases between the two germline ends. CDR3 nucleotide sequence: TGTGCCAGCAGCTTAGGGGGGGAGGAGGAGCAGTACTTC. Protein: CASSLGGEEEQYF.

Concerning this clonotype itself: A much larger clone sits a single nucleotide away, making a read error possible. The chain combines TRBV10-1 with TRBJ1-4; D call uncertain. Germline-derived CDR1 and CDR2 are WNHNN and SYGVQD (reference sequence). This CDR3 contains 14 residues. CDR3: CAGSEGYSGEKLFF. CDR3 DNA: TGCGCCGGCAGTGAAGGTTATTCCGGTGAAAAACTGTTTTTT.